This T cell receptor (beta chain) was captured by sequencing in a study of blood T cells in healthy people across ages (dated by TCRdb to about 2015). For the wider study: Template switching captured roughly one uniquely barcoded TCR beta cDNA molecule per two T cells in model experiments. The study analyzed two additional independent replicas of 1 million unique cDNA reads from the same blood draw for two donors, one aged 18 to 29 and one aged 80 or older. Donors were grouped into four age groups: young (average 16 years), middle-aged (about 38), aged (approximately 67) and long-lived (less than 85). To avoid experimental bias, donors of different ages were distributed randomly across sequencing lanes. Using deep sequencing normalized with unique cDNA molecular identifiers, the study measured how TCR beta repertoire diversity changes with age. Broad study findings and their caveats: Because the CMV infection status of the donors was unknown, age-related changes in expanded clonotypes may potentially have been confounded. As age increased, observed TCR beta diversity per million T cells dropped in a roughly linear way, and a significant reduction was already evident by age 40. Compared with the aged group, the long-lived group had more naive CD4+ T cells, fewer expanded clones and increased TCR diversity, a pattern suggesting age selection. Bulk unsorted PBMC profiling prevented conclusive comparison of naive and antigen-experienced compartments. Estimates of total diversity from one million sequenced T cells were regarded as lower bounds and underestimates. The percentage of naive T cells measured by flow cytometry correlated strongly with observed TCR beta diversity.

Systemically healthy Caucasian individuals from Russia, some 40 in total and aged roughly 6 to 100 years, were included as donors. Each donor gave around 9.8 milliliters of peripheral blood, collected into EDTA-treated Vacutainer tubes. Ficoll-Paque density-gradient centrifugation was used to isolate PBMCs, with at least 6.5 million per sample. Trizol reagent was used to extract total RNA from PBMCs, with at least 5 micrograms per sample. The percentages of naive CD45RAhigh/CD27high T cells were determined by flow cytometry on a PBMC aliquot from every donor. Library preparation was by 5' RACE. TCRdb names Illumina HiSeq 2500 as the instrument used. A second roughly 6 to 11 cycle PCR used a sample-barcoded 5' primer and a J-beta primer mix. A unique molecular identifier was introduced onto each TCR beta cDNA molecule by a template-switch 5' adaptor carrying 12 random nucleotides. Each sample yielded at least 2.5 million CDR3-containing paired-end reads. The Mint cDNA synthesis kit, primed by a TRBC-specific oligonucleotide, was used to synthesize first-strand cDNA from all RNA. All cDNA was treated with uracil-DNA glycosylase and then went through a first 18-cycle PCR with the universal primers M1SS and BC2_uni_R. Regarding the original processing steps: For normalization, 1 million high-quality reads were randomly selected from each sample, with every read carrying a distinct molecular identifier. Reads sharing molecular identifiers were discarded rather than binned into consensus sequences. CDR3 identification, clonotype clustering and error correction used MiTCR with a Q25 quality threshold and the strictest error-elimination algorithm. A nonparametric unseen species model with Euler transformation was used to estimate a lower bound on total TCR beta diversity. The public reads were quality trimmed at Q25 with fastp and then assembled into clones with MiXCR by TCRdb, keeping productive beta chains. Each entry merges the rows of one CDR3 protein and shows their most common DNA and genes. The V and J calls come from TCRdb's annotation, not from the publication. In all, the sample holds 270,000 or so distinct CDR3 sequences, and less than 30% of those were seen once. The ten largest clones take up over 25% of the sample.

As regards this clonotype: Its recognized antigen is unknown. No much larger clone exists at a distance of one base, and base qualities are not known.

Per the germline V gene (reference sequence), SEHNR is the CDR1 and FQNEAQ is the CDR2. The CDR3 covers 17 residues, taking in both the cysteine and the phenylalanine. Just the 51-base CDR3 DNA is kept, in frame starting at base 1. V is trimmed back by 5 bases and J by 3 bases, and the junction contains 15 bases that no gene match accounts for. This sequence uses TRBV7-9 and TRBJ1-1; TRBD1 fits 7 bases in the junction. The sample was blood. This receptor was taken from a woman aged 70-85 years in good health. The DNA reads as follows: TGTGCCAGCAGCCCCCCAACTCCCGGACAGGTCTACACTGAAGCTTTCTTT. Its protein is CASSPPTPGQVYTEAFF. The entire variable domain, with the stretches around the CDR3 drawn from the reference TRBV7-9 and TRBJ1-1 proteins, is DTGVSQNPRHKITKRGQNVTFRCDPISEHNRLYWYRQTLGQGPEFLTYFQNEAQLEKSRLLSDRFSAERPKGSFSTLEIQRTEQGDSAMYLCASSPPTPGQVYTEAFFGQGTRLTVV.